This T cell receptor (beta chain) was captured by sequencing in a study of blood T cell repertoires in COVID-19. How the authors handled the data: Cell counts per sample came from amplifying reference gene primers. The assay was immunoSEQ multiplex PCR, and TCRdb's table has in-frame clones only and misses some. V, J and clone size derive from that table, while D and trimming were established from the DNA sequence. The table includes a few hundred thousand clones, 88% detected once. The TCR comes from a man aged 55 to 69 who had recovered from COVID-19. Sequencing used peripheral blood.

CDR3 in DNA: TGTGCCAGCAGTTACGGGGGTGGTGCGGGGTATGGCTACACCTTC. Amino acids: CASSYGGGAGYGYTF. The V call is TRBV6-5, the J call TRBJ1-2, with D possibly matching TRBD1 (5 bases). Germline CDR1 and CDR2: MNHEY and SVGAGI. V lost 2 bases, J lost 5 bases, and 15 bases lay in between. CDR3 size: 15 residues.